The 2 T cell receptor beta chains given below trace back to one sample, sequenced in a study of T-cell memory formation after mild COVID-19. TCRdb processed the 5' RACE reads anew with MiXCR; each CDR3 protein has one entry. The repertoire holds fewer than 350,000 distinct CDR3 sequences, with more than 13% as singletons. Sequenced material: PBMCs or a T cell subset sorted from them (not recorded which). The receptors were sampled from a man younger than 30 who had mild COVID-19 (a few samples of this study predate the infection). Cell type and time point are not known.

This clonotype was seen more than once but under ten times. The chain links TRBV5-6 to TRBJ2-3, with 7 bases matching TRBD2. The CDR3 runs to 14 residues. CDR1 is SGHDT and CDR2 is YYEEEE in the germline V gene. J gave up 7 bases and V 2 bases, and 7 bases lay outside the gene matches. The CDR3 is CASSLGLEVNTQYF. The CDR3 nucleotides read TGTGCCAGCAGCTTAGGACTAGAAGTTAATACGCAGTATTTT.

This clonotype occurred many times. As DNA, the CDR3 is TGCAGTGCTAGATCGGTGAGCTCCTACGAGCAGTACGTC. Its translation is CSARSVSSYEQYV. The chain employs TRBV20-1 and TRBJ2-7; D gene uncertain. The germline CDR1 and CDR2 sequences are DFQATT and SNEGSKA (reference sequence). The ends were cut back, 2 bases at V and 0 bases at J, with 8 bases in the middle. The length of the CDR3 is 13 residues.